This T cell receptor beta chain appears in the sequencing data of a study of molecular identifiers for immune sequencing clone quantification (dated 2018 in TCRdb). As for the study more broadly: In a replicate experiment, RNA from about 21,000 or 97,000 naive CD8 T cells was split into five aliquots, four of which were sequenced. This methods study used CD8 T cells to benchmark TCR RNA copy counting and molecular-identifier clustering-based TCR repertoire sequencing (MIDCIRS). The paper's findings and limits, for the study overall: The sizes of highly expanded clones could end up underestimated when identical TCR molecules share a barcode. Modeling estimated about three recovered TCR RNA copies per cell, compared with 8.5 to 10 by digital PCR, which implies roughly 30% capture efficiency. In CMV-specific effector cells, clones with more than 20 RNA copies contained over 99% of molecules, whereas in naive cells such clones contained under 1% of molecules. The naive libraries included spiked-in Jurkat TCR RNA (fewer than eleven copies' worth), and this RNA is not part of the donor repertoire. Spiked-in Jurkat TCR RNA equivalent to a single cell was reported to be detectable even among 800,000 to 1,000,000 naive CD8 T cells. Without barcode sub-clustering, chimeric consensus sequences inflated TCR diversity; chimeras reached as high as 47%.

The germline ends are 13 bases apart after V is trimmed by 1 base and J by 9 bases. The CDR3 starts with the cysteine, ends with the phenylalanine, and has 14 residues. Only CDR3 DNA is held: 42 bases, read in frame from base 1. Library construction relied on PCR. The sample was run on a NextSeq 500. Bulk TCR libraries were prepared as previously described, using TCR primers listed in Table S5. Purification of total RNA was performed with the Qiagen AllPrep DNA/RNA kit. Before analysis, reads from multiple sequencing runs of the same library were pooled. Per the source publication's procedure: Reads were retained only if the reads had an exact TCR constant sequence, and the retained reads were trimmed to 150 nt and grouped according to their 12-nt molecular barcodes. Reads in each barcode group were sub-clustered using a 15% Levenshtein threshold, and a quality-weighted consensus sequence was built for each RNA molecule. Non-functional sequences were removed, as were lower-count sequences one edit away from another. Based on fitting two negative binomial distributions, any barcode sub-cluster with under 20% of the maximum read count was discarded. TCRdb reworked the public reads: Q25 trimming with fastp, MiXCR clone assembly, productive beta chains retained. Each entry merges the rows of one CDR3 protein and shows their most common DNA and genes. The V and J calls reflect TCRdb's pipeline rather than the authors' work. This sample gives some 680,000 distinct CDR3 sequences in total; 25% of them show up just once. Jointly, the top ten make up 0.78% of the sample.

With regard to this clonotype: Its specific antigen is unknown. No base-level quality is on record; no much larger clone is a single base apart.

Libraries of naive CD8 T cells were built from anywhere between roughly 17,000 and 1,000,000 sorted cells, with 10%, 30% or 50% of the purified RNA used. Naive CD8 T cells, defined as CD8+CD4-CCR7+CD45RA+, were FACS-sorted into RLT Plus buffer on a BD FACSAria II. Detection sensitivity was tested by spiking Jurkat RNA equal to fewer than twelve TCR copies' worth into samples containing 20,000-1,000,000 naive CD8 T cells. Enrichment of CD8 T cells was done with RosetteSep CD8+ T Cell Enrichment Cocktail plus Ficoll-Paque, and ACK red cell lysis came afterward. The rearranged chain carries TRBV12-3 or TRBV12-4 and TRBJ1-5; possibly the D gene is TRBD1, per 5 matching bases. What was sequenced was naive CD8+ T cells from blood, with Jurkat cell RNA spiked in. Reading the label with the study, this specimen's cell subset or site is: FACS-sorted CD8+CD4-CCR7+CD45RA+ naive T cells. The sequence was collected from a human donor in good health. Some libraries in this study had Jurkat cell RNA spiked in. The CDR3 in this case is CASSLGAGSRPQHF. The sequenced DNA: TGTGCCAGCAGTTTAGGGGCAGGGAGTCGGCCCCAGCATTTT.